This T cell receptor beta chain comes out of a study of tumor and adjacent non-tumor tissue in lung cancer. In the study overall: The cohort had about 12 adenocarcinoma, 2 squamous cell and 1 small cell patients. On average, productive TCRbeta reads reached 4 million to 5 million per sample.

RNA was extracted from bulk tissue without any cell sorting. This CDR3 is 18 amino acids long. CDR1 SGHRS and CDR2 YFSETQ come from the germline V gene. On this clonotype: The antigen remains undetermined. At one boundary the junction diverges from the germline segment, which might be a read error.

Study results and limitations: Normal lung showed higher cumulative top 100 clone frequency than tumor.

Three rounds of nested PCR, following a modified ARM-PCR protocol, produced the TCRbeta library. In TCRdb, the multiplex PCR reads were re-called with MiXCR into one record per CDR3 protein. The sample carries about 110,000 distinct CDR3 sequences, roughly 84% recorded once. The sequence was collected from a man aged 65 to 79 with non-small cell lung cancer. Sequencing was done on a sample of lung tumor tissue. The chain recombines TRBV5-1 with TRBJ2-1; 8 nucleotides match TRBD2. CDR3 DNA: TGCGCCAGTAGCTGGGGACTAGTGCCCGGCCTCTCTGTCGATGAGCAGTTCTTC. This encodes CASSWGLVPGLSVDEQFF.